These 27 T cell receptor beta chains were sequenced from one sample in a study of CD8 T cells in Susac syndrome (dated by TCRdb to the late 2010s). The library was made by the immunoSEQ multiplex PCR assay. RNA was extracted with the RNeasy kit and roughly 0.45 to 1 ug was reverse transcribed using random hexamers. The public reads were run again by TCRdb, first through fastp at Q25 and then through MiXCR, and only productive beta chains were kept. Every distinct CDR3 protein forms one entry, paired with its most common genes and DNA. A total of 250,000 to 300,000 distinct CDR3 sequences appear in this sample, approximately 85% of them only once. The ten largest clonotypes hold 0.21% of the sample. Sequenced input: CD8+ T cells from PBMCs. The receptors come from a human donor with multiple sclerosis.

The chain employs TRBV6-5 and TRBJ2-1; TRBD1 agrees at 9 bases. This CDR3 is 17 amino acids long. Germline CDR1 is MNHEY and CDR2 is SVGAGI. Trimming cost V 0 bases and J 8 bases; bases outside gene matches: 11. Written as DNA, the CDR3 is TGTGCCAGCAGTTACTCGCTGAGGGACAGGGTAATGGATGAGCAGTTCTTC. Its translation is CASSYSLRDRVMDEQFF.

The chain couples TRBV30 to TRBJ1-2, with 8 bases aligning to TRBD1. This CDR3 has 13 residues. With V trimmed by 3 bases and J by 4 bases, 4 bases remained unmatched. Per the germline V gene, CDR1 is GTSNPN and CDR2 is SVGIG (reference sequence). CDR3 sequence: CAWRQGGSYGYTF. CDR3 nucleotides: TGTGCCTGGAGACAGGGGGGTTCCTATGGCTACACCTTC. Based on the CDR3 plus reference TRBV30 and TRBJ1-2, the full variable domain is SQTIHQWPATLVQPVGSPLSLECTVEGTSNPNLYWYRQAAGRGLQLLFYSVGIGQISSEVPQNLSASRPQDRQFILSSKKLLLSDSGFYLCAWRQGGSYGYTFGSGTRLTVV.

The gene calls are TRBV6-2 or TRBV6-3 and TRBJ2-1; 10 bases are a match to TRBD2. In germline, CDR1 is MNHEY, CDR2 SVGEGT. The CDR3 is 15 residues long. Trimming removed 11 bases from V and 9 bases from J; junction bases left unmatched: 16. The CDR3 spells CASSRGTSEWGEQFF. The CDR3 nucleotides read TGTGCCTCTTCGCGTGGGACTAGCGAGTGGGGTGAGCAGTTCTTC.

This clonotype came up once. The chain links TRBV2 to TRBJ2-2; TRBD1 is a possible D gene (6 bases). The V gene lost 3 bases and the J gene lost 4 bases, with 9 bases spanning the gap. CDR1 and CDR2 from the germline V gene are SNHLY and FYNNEI. The CDR3 covers 14 residues. CDR3 coding DNA: TGTGCCAGCAGTGATCGGGACACCACCGGGGAGCTGTTTTTT. This codes for CASSDRDTTGELFF. The variable domain in full, completed from reference TRBV2 and TRBJ2-2, reads EPEVTQTPSHQVTQMGQEVILRCVPISNHLYFYWYRQILGQKVEFLVSFYNNEISEKSEIFDDQFSVERPDGSNFTLKIRSTKLEDSAMYFCASSDRDTTGELFFGEGSRLTVL.

The CDR3 region is CASSQEYLPSAGLGEQYF. The CDR3 coding sequence is TGTGCCAGCAGCCAAGAATACCTCCCTAGCGCTGGTCTTGGCGAGCAGTACTTC. The chain uses TRBV3-1 and TRBJ2-7, with TRBD2 as a possible D gene (6 bases). V dropped 0 bases and J dropped 6 bases, with 24 bases sitting between them. Germline V gene sequence: CDR1 LGHDT, CDR2 YNNKEL (reference sequence). The CDR3 is 18 residues long.

This clonotype was seen a single time. V and J are TRBV4-3 and TRBJ2-1; no firm D call. Deletions cut 0 bases from V and 9 bases from J, with 3 bases between. The germline V gene has CDR1 LGHNA and CDR2 YSLEER. The CDR3 sequence is 11 residues long. CDR3 DNA: TGCGCCAGCAGCCAAGAGAGTGAGCAGTTCTTC. It specifies CASSQESEQFF.

This clonotype appeared a single time. The gene calls are TRBV3-1 and TRBJ2-2; the match to TRBD2 covers 16 bases. CDR1 LGHDT and CDR2 YNNKEL come from the germline V gene (reference sequence). This CDR3 spans 21 amino acids. With 4 bases clipped from V and 3 bases from J, the junction kept 14 bases outside the gene matches. Written as DNA, the CDR3 is TGTGCCAGCAGCCCACGCCCTCCCGGGACTAGCGGGAGGGCCTACACCGGGGAGCTGTTTTTT. It is translated as CASSPRPPGTSGRAYTGELFF. Full variable domain (outside the CDR3, taken from reference TRBV3-1 and TRBJ2-2): DTAVSQTPKYLVTQMGNDKSIKCEQNLGHDTMYWYKQDSKKFLKIMFSYNNKELIINETVPNRFSPKSPDKAHLNLHINSLELGDSAVYFCASSPRPPGTSGRAYTGELFFGEGSRLTVL.

The V gene is TRBV28, the J gene TRBJ2-7; TRBD2 matches 14 bases. This CDR3 has 16 amino acids. Germline CDR1 reads MDHEN; CDR2 reads SYDVKM. Trimming at V came to 5 bases and at J to 3 bases, leaving 6 bases not matched to a gene. The CDR3 spells CASSILGTSGSYEQYF. The CDR3 coding sequence is TGTGCCAGCAGTATACTGGGGACTAGCGGGAGCTACGAGCAGTACTTC. Full variable domain (remainder filled in from reference TRBV28 and TRBJ2-7): DVKVTQSSRYLVKRTGEKVFLECVQDMDHENMFWYRQDPGLGLRLIYFSYDVKMKEKGDIPEGYSVSREKKERFSLILESASTNQTSMYLCASSILGTSGSYEQYFGPGTRLTVT.

This clonotype was detected a few times. The chain recombines TRBV6-5 with TRBJ2-5; D might be TRBD1 (5 bases). Trimming cost V 2 bases and J 1 base, with 11 bases left between them. The CDR3 totals 15 residues. Germline CDR1 reads MNHEY; CDR2 reads SVGAGI. The DNA of the CDR3 is TGTGCCAGCAGTTACCAGGCCAGGGCCCAAGAGACCCAGTACTTC. Protein product: CASSYQARAQETQYF.

V and J are TRBV7-3 and TRBJ2-1; 8 bases are a match to TRBD2. The J segment lost 8 bases and the V segment lost 3 bases, leaving 18 bases of the junction unmatched. CDR1 is SGHTA, CDR2 FQGTGA, per germline. This CDR3 is 18 amino acids long. The CDR3 reads CASSLWAVGASGLDEQFF. The CDR3 nucleotides read TGTGCCAGCAGCTTGTGGGCTGTCGGGGCTAGCGGGCTCGATGAGCAGTTCTTC.

The chain links TRBV7-6 to TRBJ2-7; D uncertain. V was pared by 0 bases and J by 4 bases, with 7 bases between. The CDR3 consists of 13 residues. Germline values: CDR1 SGHVS, CDR2 FNYEAQ. CDR3 DNA sequence: TGTGCCAGCAGCTTAGCAGAAGATTACGAGCAGTACTTC. Encoded protein: CASSLAEDYEQYF.

The chain has TRBV29-1 and TRBJ2-7, with 9 bases that match TRBD2. The CDR3 runs 12 residues. V lost 7 bases to trimming and J lost 4 bases; unmatched junction nucleotides: 5. CDR1 and CDR2 (germline): SQVTM, ANQGSEA. For the CDR3, the DNA is TGCAGCGCTCGGACTAGCGCTTACGAGCAGTACTTC. The encoded protein is CSARTSAYEQYF.

V and J are TRBV9 and TRBJ2-3; D remains ambiguous. Germline V gene sequence: CDR1 SGDLS, CDR2 YYNGEE. Trimming shortened V by 4 bases and J by 3 bases, and 15 bases separated the two germline ends. CDR3 length equals 15 residues. This chain's CDR3 is CASSSFSGRTDTQYF. The CDR3 DNA sequence: TGTGCCAGCAGCAGCTTCTCAGGACGGACAGATACGCAGTATTTT. Looking up the rest from reference TRBV9 and TRBJ2-3 gives the full variable domain: DSGVTQTPKHLITATGQRVTLRCSPRSGDLSVYWYQQSLDQGLQFLIQYYNGEERAKGNILERFSAQQFPDLHSELNLSSLELGDSALYFCASSSFSGRTDTQYFGPGTRLTVL.

The chain is built from TRBV12-3 or TRBV12-4 and TRBJ1-4; unclear D gene. V was trimmed by 5 bases and J by 7 bases, leaving 20 bases between them. CDR3 length equals 16 residues. CDR3 nucleotides: TGTGCCAGCAGTCCATACCGGCAGGCATGGGGTGAAAAACTGTTTTTT. Protein sequence: CASSPYRQAWGEKLFF.

The chain links TRBV27 to TRBJ1-5; 8 bases align to TRBD1. Germline CDR1 reads MNHEY; CDR2 reads SMNVEV (reference sequence). The CDR3 sequence is 16 residues long. Unmatched junction bases numbered 7, after V lost 5 bases and J lost 1 base. CDR3 in DNA: TGTGCCAGCAGTCCCCAGGGGGCGGAGAGCAATCAGCCCCAGCATTTT. Translating gives CASSPQGAESNQPQHF.

The chain couples TRBV5-4 to TRBJ2-2; D gene unclear. V was shortened by 0 bases and J by 4 bases, with 10 bases between the two germline ends. The CDR3 contains 15 residues. CDR1 and CDR2 from the germline V gene are SGHNT and YYREEE (reference sequence). CDR3 loop: CASSLEFVSTGELFF. The CDR3 DNA reads TGTGCCAGCAGCTTGGAGTTTGTGAGCACCGGGGAGCTGTTTTTT.

This clonotype was counted a few times. The chain couples TRBV9 to TRBJ2-7; D call uncertain. Germline CDR1 is SGDLS and CDR2 is YYNGEE. CDR3 length: 15 amino acids. Trimming took off 0 bases at V and 0 bases at J, with 10 bases between the two ends. CDR3 nucleotides: TGTGCCAGCAGCGTAGGACTCACCTCCTCCTACGAGCAGTACTTC. Protein sequence: CASSVGLTSSYEQYF.

The rearrangement joins TRBV4-2 to TRBJ2-1, with TRBD2 as a possible D gene (5 bases). The V gene lost 1 base and the J gene lost 4 bases, with 11 bases spanning the gap. This CDR3 comprises 15 residues. The V gene's germline CDR1 is LGHNA and CDR2 YNFKEQ. This CDR3 is CASSQGTPRYNEQFF. In DNA, the CDR3 is TGTGCCAGCAGCCAAGGGACTCCTCGGTACAATGAGCAGTTCTTC.

The chain has TRBV6-4 and TRBJ2-3; perhaps TRBD2 as D (6 bases). V lost 4 bases and J 2 bases, leaving 10 bases between the germline ends. The germline V gene encodes CDR1 MRHNA and CDR2 SNTAGT. The CDR3 runs to 14 residues. CDR3 nucleotides: TGTGCCAGCAGTGCTAGCGAGGACACAGATACGCAGTATTTT. Translation gives CASSASEDTDTQYF.

The chain carries TRBV5-6 and TRBJ2-2; D unresolved. The CDR3 loop spans 13 amino acids. Germline V gene sequence: CDR1 SGHDT, CDR2 YYEEEE. The ends were cut back, 2 bases at V and 7 bases at J, with 9 bases in the middle. DNA of the CDR3: TGTGCCAGCAGCTTAGGGCAGATCGGGGAGCTGTTTTTT. Translation gives CASSLGQIGELFF.

The CDR3 here is CASSYGTSGSTYNEQFF. The CDR3, as DNA: TGTGCCAGCAGCTACGGGACTAGCGGGAGTACTTACAATGAGCAGTTCTTC. J is TRBJ2-1 and V is TRBV11-2; TRBD2 aligns across 14 bases. The J segment lost 4 bases and the V segment lost 4 bases, leaving 6 bases of the junction unmatched. Germline lookup yields CDR1 SGHAT and CDR2 FQNNGV. The CDR3 spans 17 residues.

CDR3 sequence (DNA): TGTGCCAGCAGTAGGGTGGGGTCCGATGAGCAGTTCTTC. Protein sequence: CASSRVGSDEQFF. The chain recombines TRBV5-5 with TRBJ2-1; unclear D gene. The CDR3 sequence is 13 residues long. Germline lookup yields CDR1 SGHKS and CDR2 YYEKEE (reference sequence). The germline V and J ends were trimmed by 5 bases and 8 bases, with 14 bases remaining between them.

This sequence joins TRBV6-1 and TRBJ2-5, with 13 bases fitting TRBD2. The CDR3 sequence is 16 residues long. The V gene's germline CDR1 is MNHNS and CDR2 SASEGT. V gave up 5 bases and J gave up 5 bases; unmatched junction bases: 8. CDR3: CASSTGTSGDRETQYF. As DNA, the CDR3 is TGTGCCAGCAGTACCGGGACTAGCGGGGACCGGGAGACCCAGTACTTC.

V is TRBV20-1 and J is TRBJ1-4, with no clear D. The germline V and J ends were trimmed by 0 bases and 3 bases, with 14 bases remaining between them. CDR1 is DFQATT, CDR2 SNEGSKA, per germline (reference sequence). The CDR3 is 16 amino acids. CDR3 protein: CSAREVGLVSNEKLFF. The CDR3 coding sequence is TGCAGTGCTAGAGAGGTTGGGTTGGTGTCTAATGAAAAACTGTTTTTT.

This clonotype came up a few times. V is TRBV6-1 and J is TRBJ2-7; TRBD2 aligns across 7 bases. Germline lookup yields CDR1 MNHNS and CDR2 SASEGT. With 3 bases clipped from V and 3 bases from J, the junction kept 5 bases outside the gene matches. CDR3 length: 14 residues. CDR3 DNA sequence: TGTGCCAGCAGTGAGCGGGAGATCAACTACGAGCAGTACTTC. Its protein product is CASSEREINYEQYF.

The chain is built from TRBV24-1 and TRBJ2-1; 8 nucleotides align to TRBD1. There are 15 residues in the CDR3. Germline V CDR1 and CDR2: KGHDR, SFDVKD. Trimming at V came to 6 bases and at J to 3 bases, leaving 6 bases not matched to a gene. CDR3 in amino acids: CATSPDRALYNEQFF. CDR3 nucleotides: TGTGCCACCAGTCCGGACAGGGCACTCTACAATGAGCAGTTCTTC.

This chain uses TRBV24-1 with TRBJ2-1; 8 nucleotides agree with TRBD2. Germline CDR1 reads KGHDR; CDR2 reads SFDVKD. J lost 6 bases, V lost 8 bases, and 5 bases had no gene match. The CDR3 has 13 residues. The CDR3 protein is CATKSGSANEQFF. The CDR3 region has the DNA TGTGCCACCAAGAGCGGGAGTGCCAATGAGCAGTTCTTC.